A selection of T cell receptor beta chains follows, all from one sample in a study of lymphopenia after photon versus proton radiotherapy. TCRdb's table, derived via immunoSEQ multiplex PCR, lists solely in-frame clones and lacks some. The table records around 26,000 clones, roughly 80% of them present only once. The source material was peripheral blood, sampled from a patient treated with proton-based radiotherapy. The receptors were gathered from a woman in her 70s with pancreatic cancer. The CDR3 runs from the conserved cysteine through the conserved F or W. D genes are given only for firm matches. For some rows the clone size is stated as once, few or many, or as a class when expanded; others skip it.

cdr3_aa cdr3_nt clone_size j_call v_call d_call
CASSFYREGAEQFF TGTGCCAGCAGTTTTTACAGGGAAGGAGCTGAGCAGTTCTTC NA TRBJ2-1 TRBV28 NA
CASSPPGLGNAYNEQFF TGTGCCAGCAGTCCGCCCGGACTGGGCAACGCCTACAATGAGCAGTTCTTC NA TRBJ2-1 TRBV28 NA
CASSQDASGKVEQFF TGCGCCAGCAGCCAAGATGCTAGCGGGAAGGTTGAGCAGTTCTTC medium-sized TRBJ2-1 TRBV4-3 TRBD2
CACFSLTQGTGANVLTF TGTGCCTGTTTTTCCCTTACCCAGGGAACTGGGGCCAACGTCCTGACTTTC NA TRBJ2-6 TRBV30 NA
CASSYERVTGELFF TGTGCCAGCTCTTATGAGCGGGTAACCGGGGAGCTGTTTTTT NA TRBJ2-2 TRBV7-2 NA
CAWRSLERAGNTIYF TGTGCCTGGAGATCGCTCGAACGGGCTGGAAACACCATATATTTT NA TRBJ1-3 TRBV30 NA
CASSLQGFNYGYTF TGTGCCAGCAGTCTACAGGGCTTCAACTATGGCTACACCTTC NA TRBJ1-2 TRBV28 NA
CASRVGTSGSTQYF TGTGCCAGCAGGGTGGGGACTAGCGGGAGTACGCAGTATTTT once TRBJ2-3 TRBV28 TRBD2
CASSSGHSSYEQYF TGTGCCAGCAGCTCGGGACACTCCTCCTACGAGCAGTACTTC NA TRBJ2-7 TRBV7-6 NA
CASSLRRQGNYGYTF TGTGCCAGCAGTTTAAGAAGACAGGGAAACTATGGCTACACCTTC NA TRBJ1-2 TRBV27 TRBD1
CAISEGGTGAAGELFF TGTGCCATCAGTGAGGGCGGGACAGGGGCTGCCGGGGAGCTGTTTTTT once TRBJ2-2 TRBV10-3 TRBD1
CSANLNTEAFF TGCAGCGCCAATTTAAACACTGAAGCTTTCTTT NA TRBJ1-1 TRBV29-1 NA
CASSSNRESEQYF TGTGCCAGCAGCTCAAACAGGGAATCCGAGCAGTACTTC few TRBJ2-7 TRBV7-9 NA
CASKGREGAYEQYF TGTGCCAGCAAGGGGAGAGAGGGGGCCTACGAGCAGTACTTC NA TRBJ2-7 TRBV2 NA
CASSLYFPGQGGYTF TGTGCCAGCAGTTTATATTTCCCGGGACAGGGAGGCTACACCTTC NA TRBJ1-2 TRBV28 TRBD1
CASGRPNTGELFF TGTGCTAGTGGTCGTCCGAACACCGGGGAGCTGTTTTTT NA TRBJ2-2 TRBV12-5 NA
CASSLPHYEQYF TGTGCCAGCAGCCTACCCCATTACGAGCAGTACTTC NA TRBJ2-7 TRBV28 NA
CASSAGGGYNEQFF TGTGCCAGCTCCGCCGGCGGCGGATACAATGAGCAGTTCTTC once TRBJ2-1 TRBV18 NA
CASSLGGWRAYEQYF TGTGCCAGCAGCTTGGGAGGGTGGCGAGCCTACGAGCAGTACTTC few TRBJ2-7 TRBV5-6 NA
CASSRTYEQYF TGTGCCAGCAGTAGGACCTACGAGCAGTACTTC NA TRBJ2-7 TRBV6-1 NA
CASNLRQGTNTGELFF TGTGCCAGCAACCTCCGACAGGGAACGAACACCGGGGAGCTGTTTTTT NA TRBJ2-2 TRBV7-2 TRBD1
CASSLDRSYGAKNIQYF TGTGCCAGCAGCTTAGATCGCTCGTACGGGGCCAAAAACATTCAGTACTTC NA TRBJ2-4 TRBV11-1 NA
CASSLGRENTEAFF TGTGCCAGCAGCTTAGGCAGGGAGAACACTGAAGCTTTCTTT NA TRBJ1-1 TRBV7-8 NA
CAWSARTGEAFF TGTGCCTGGAGCGCTAGGACAGGGGAGGCTTTCTTT NA TRBJ1-1 TRBV30 TRBD1
CASSPGQAYEQYF TGTGCCAGCAGCCCCGGACAGGCCTACGAGCAGTACTTC NA TRBJ2-7 TRBV11-2 TRBD1
CASSLGSGYEQYF TGTGCCAGCAGCTTAGGATCAGGTTACGAGCAGTACTTC NA TRBJ2-7 TRBV11-2 NA
CQNLSTVASGNQPQHF TGTCAAAACCTCTCCACAGTGGCGAGCGGCAATCAGCCCCAGCATTTT NA TRBJ1-5 TRBV7-4 NA
CASSEAAGDEQYF TGTGCCAGCAGTGAAGCGGCGGGAGACGAGCAGTACTTC NA TRBJ2-7 TRBV2 TRBD2
CASSQATSGYYNEQFF TGTGCCAGCAGCCAAGCAACGAGCGGATACTACAATGAGCAGTTCTTC NA TRBJ2-1 TRBV4-2 NA
CASSLSLGSEQYF TGTGCCAGCAGCTTAAGCCTGGGATCCGAGCAGTACTTC NA TRBJ2-7 TRBV7-3 NA
CASSAWTSENNEQFF TGTGCCAGCAGCGCTTGGACTAGCGAGAACAATGAGCAGTTCTTC NA TRBJ2-1 TRBV9 TRBD2
CASRGGVPQHF TGTGCCAGCAGAGGGGGGGTGCCCCAGCATTTT NA TRBJ1-5 TRBV28 NA
CASSSGQGNTGELFF TGTGCCAGCAGTTCGGGACAGGGGAACACCGGGGAGCTGTTTTTT NA TRBJ2-2 TRBV6-5 TRBD1
CASTGGGLTSYNEQFF TGTGCCAGCACCGGAGGGGGACTAACGTCCTACAATGAGCAGTTCTTC NA TRBJ2-1 TRBV5-4 NA
CATGGDTEAFF TGTGCCACCGGGGGGGACACTGAAGCTTTCTTT NA TRBJ1-1 TRBV6-5 NA
CAWSDGGGYTF TGTGCCTGGAGTGACGGTGGTGGCTACACCTTC NA TRBJ1-2 TRBV30 NA
CASSPRTSGSVVETQYF TGTGCCAGCAGCCCTCGGACTAGCGGGAGCGTGGTAGAGACCCAGTACTTC NA TRBJ2-5 TRBV9 TRBD2
CASSVGQGENQPQHF TGTGCCAGCAGCGTAGGTCAGGGAGAGAATCAGCCCCAGCATTTT NA TRBJ1-5 TRBV9 NA
CASSLALADTQYF TGTGCCAGCAGCTTAGCGTTGGCAGATACGCAGTATTTT NA TRBJ2-3 TRBV7-6 NA
CASRGGPTEAFF TGTGCCAGCAGGGGAGGGCCCACTGAAGCTTTCTTT NA TRBJ1-1 TRBV28 NA
CASSLTSGSSYEQYF TGTGCCAGCAGTCTGACTAGCGGGAGCTCCTACGAGCAGTACTTC once TRBJ2-7 TRBV27 TRBD2
CASRRSGGTDTQYF TGTGCCAGCAGGCGGAGCGGGGGCACAGATACGCAGTATTTT once TRBJ2-3 TRBV7-3 TRBD2
CASSYSFDTGELFF TGTGCCAGCAGTTACTCGTTCGACACCGGGGAGCTGTTTTTT NA TRBJ2-2 TRBV6-5 NA
CASSYTGLAEAFF TGTGCCAGCAGCTATACAGGGCTCGCTGAAGCTTTCTTT NA TRBJ1-1 TRBV7-3 NA
CASSPQGGGDGGYTF TGCGCCAGCAGCCCCCAGGGAGGGGGTGACGGAGGCTACACCTTC NA TRBJ1-2 TRBV5-1 NA